Below, 23 T cell receptor beta chains from the same sample are listed, as sequenced in a study of cytomegalovirus exposure and HLA in healthy donors (dated by TCRdb to the late 2010s). The protocol used for the library was the immunoSEQ multiplex PCR assay. TCRdb retrieved this table from immuneACCESS and kept in-frame rearrangements only. Not all clones are present; in checked studies, unresolved V genes account for under half, and no reason is known for the remainder. Across this sample there are roughly 260,000 clones, with about 86% seen only once. Around 2.6% of the sample is in the top ten clones. The specimen was PBMCs. The receptors were gathered from a man in his late teens or twenties in good health and CMV-seronegative.

The chain uses TRBV29-1 and TRBJ1-1, with TRBD1 identical over 7 bases. The CDR3 extends over 13 amino acids. Losses at the gene ends were 3 bases for V and 0 bases for J; bases not matched to a gene: 1. Per the germline V gene, CDR1 is SQVTM and CDR2 is ANQGSEA. This chain's CDR3 is CSVDDRVNTEAFF. The CDR3 region has the DNA TGCAGCGTTGATGACAGGGTGAACACTGAAGCTTTCTTT.

This chain links TRBV28 with TRBJ1-6, with a tentative D call TRBD1 (6 bases). Germline lookup yields CDR1 MDHEN and CDR2 SYDVKM. The CDR3 consists of 15 residues. Trimming took off 6 bases at V and 9 bases at J, with 18 bases between the two ends. CDR3 in DNA: TGTGCCAGCAGCCTCGTAGACAGGCGGTCTTCACCCCTCCACTTT. It yields the protein CASSLVDRRSSPLHF.

The V call is TRBV9, the J call TRBJ2-7; maybe TRBD1 (5 bases). CDR3 length: 16 residues. Deletions cut 0 bases from V and 3 bases from J, with 16 bases between. Germline CDR1 SGDLS, CDR2 YYNGEE. CDR3 in DNA: TGTGCCAGCAGCGTAGTGGAAGACAGTTGCCTCTACGAGCAGTACTTC. Translating it yields CASSVVEDSCLYEQYF. Full variable domain (remainder filled in from reference TRBV9 and TRBJ2-7): DSGVTQTPKHLITATGQRVTLRCSPRSGDLSVYWYQQSLDQGLQFLIQYYNGEERAKGNILERFSAQQFPDLHSELNLSSLELGDSALYFCASSVVEDSCLYEQYFGPGTRLTVT.

The V call is TRBV2, the J call TRBJ2-3; maybe TRBD2 (6 bases). V was clipped by 5 bases and J by 1 base, with 10 bases between them. The CDR3 is 14 residues long. CDR1 and CDR2 (germline): SNHLY, FYNNEI. CDR3 sequence (DNA): TGTGCCAGCAGTCCCCCTAGCGGCACAGATACGCAGTATTTT. It yields the protein CASSPPSGTDTQYF.

This clone was recorded only once. V is TRBV19 and J is TRBJ2-5, with a tentative D call TRBD2 (7 bases). The V gene's germline CDR1 is LNHDA and CDR2 SQIVND (reference sequence). The CDR3 has 14 residues. V was cut by 5 bases and J by 4 bases, with 14 bases left in between. The CDR3 DNA is TGTGCCAGTAGTGCCAGGGGAGGGGGAGAGACCCAGTACTTC. Translation: CASSARGGGETQYF.

CDR3 sequence reads: CATSGGLVGTGDTQYF. CDR3 nucleotides: TGTGCCACCAGCGGTGGACTAGTCGGGACGGGAGATACGCAGTATTTT. The chain employs TRBV15 and TRBJ2-3, with 7 bases lining up with TRBD2. Germline V lookup: CDR1 LNHNV, CDR2 YYDKDF (reference sequence). V dropped 5 bases and J dropped 5; count of bases not matched to a gene: 13. CDR3 length: 16 amino acids.

The chain links TRBV7-2 to TRBJ2-5, with 11 bases that match TRBD2. The ends lost 2 bases at V and 4 bases at J; junction bases unmatched: 6. CDR3 length equals 16 residues. In germline, CDR1 is SGHTA, CDR2 FQGNSA. Written as DNA, the CDR3 is TGTGCCAGCAGCTTATGGACTAGCGGGCTTTCAGAGACCCAGTACTTC. Its translation: CASSLWTSGLSETQYF.

This clone has only one observation. This chain uses TRBV5-6 with TRBJ2-5; tentative D call: TRBD2 (6 bases). The CDR3 runs to 14 residues. V lost 4 bases and J 3 bases, leaving 13 bases between the germline ends. Germline V gene data show CDR1 as SGHDT and CDR2 as YYEEEE. The CDR3 loop is CASSPPGAKETQYF. CDR3 nucleotides: TGTGCCAGCAGCCCCCCGGGAGCCAAAGAGACCCAGTACTTC.

The V call is TRBV19, the J call TRBJ2-7; 9 bases are shared with TRBD1. The V segment lost 5 bases and the J segment 4 bases; nucleotides outside the gene matches: 9. CDR3 length: 15 residues. Germline CDR1 LNHDA, CDR2 SQIVND (reference sequence). DNA for the CDR3: TGTGCCAGTAGTGGACCGGGACAGGGACGATACGAGCAGTACTTC. It codes for CASSGPGQGRYEQYF.

This clone appeared a single time. V usage is TRBV9 and J usage is TRBJ2-2; TRBD1 aligns across 7 bases. CDR1 SGDLS and CDR2 YYNGEE come from the germline V gene. The length of the CDR3 is 14 residues. J gave up 7 bases and V 3 bases, and 6 bases lay outside the gene matches. The chain's CDR3 is CASSARQGGGELFF. CDR3 coding DNA: TGTGCCAGCAGCGCGAGACAGGGTGGCGGGGAGCTGTTTTTT.

This clone came up once. V and J are TRBV28 and TRBJ2-3, with 9 bases fitting TRBD2. This CDR3 comprises 15 residues. V was pared by 3 bases and J by 2 bases, with 3 bases of the junction left unmatched. The V gene's germline CDR1 is MDHEN and CDR2 SYDVKM. The CDR3 loop is CASSLGLAHTDTQYF. The CDR3 DNA sequence: TGTGCCAGCAGTTTGGGACTAGCCCACACAGATACGCAGTATTTT.

The chain links TRBV6-5 to TRBJ1-6; 7 bases match TRBD1. Germline CDR1 reads MNHEY; CDR2 reads SVGAGI. V was pared by 6 bases and J by 7 bases, with 6 bases of the junction left unmatched. CDR3 length: 14 residues. This CDR3 reads CASSWDSTNSPLHF. Here the CDR3 DNA reads TGTGCCAGCAGCTGGGACAGCACGAATTCACCCCTCCACTTT.

As to this clone: The junction departs from germline at one end; a sequencing error may be responsible. The rearrangement joins TRBV28 to TRBJ2-1; a possible D gene is TRBD1 (6 bases). The CDR3 sequence is 12 residues long. Germline V gene data show CDR1 as MDHEN and CDR2 as SYDVKM. In DNA form, the CDR3 reads TGTGCCAGCGCCTCGCTCAGGGGCAGGCGGGTCTTC. This codes for CASASLRGRRVF.

The rearrangement uses TRBV4-1 and TRBJ2-3, with 8 bases fitting TRBD1. Unmatched junction bases numbered 10, after V lost 1 base and J lost 4 bases. CDR1 is MGHRA and CDR2 is YSYEKL in the germline V gene. This CDR3 contains 17 residues. Here the CDR3 DNA reads TGCGCCAGCAGCCAAGCATTGGGGCAGGGGGCGGCAGATACGCAGTATTTT. Protein product: CASSQALGQGAADTQYF.

The V call is TRBV11-3, the J call TRBJ2-2; no firm D call. Trimming pared 5 bases from V and 5 bases from J, leaving 15 bases between. The germline CDR1 and CDR2 sequences are SGHNT and YENEEA. The length of the CDR3 is 15 residues. Written as DNA, the CDR3 is TGTGCCAGCAGCCCCCCCCGTAGCCGAACCGGGGAGCTGTTTTTT. It specifies CASSPPRSRTGELFF.

J is TRBJ1-3 and V is TRBV29-1; D ambiguous. The V end lost 4 bases, the J end lost 0 bases, and 7 bases lay between the germline ends. The V gene's germline CDR1 is SQVTM and CDR2 ANQGSEA. The CDR3 extends over 13 amino acids. CDR3 sequence: CSVAGSSGNTIYF. CDR3 DNA: TGCAGCGTTGCAGGAAGCTCTGGAAACACCATATATTTT.

The chain uses TRBV4-1 and TRBJ2-3, with 11 bases identical to TRBD2. Germline V gene lookup returns CDR1 MGHRA and CDR2 YSYEKL. Trimming at V came to 1 base and at J to 2 bases, leaving 14 bases not matched to a gene. The CDR3 spans 20 residues. The CDR3 protein is CASSQVGLAGGFLNTDTQYF. The CDR3 DNA reads as TGCGCCAGCAGCCAAGTTGGGCTAGCGGGAGGATTCCTCAACACAGATACGCAGTATTTT.

J is TRBJ1-1 and V is TRBV5-1, with D hard to call. The ends were cut back, 2 bases at V and 4 bases at J, with 9 bases in the middle. The CDR3 totals 13 residues. Germline loops: CDR1 SGHRS, CDR2 YFSETQ. In DNA form, the CDR3 reads TGCGCCAGCAGCTTAGTCAGAGGCACTGAAGCTTTCTTT. As protein: CASSLVRGTEAFF.

The V and J genes are TRBV5-1 and TRBJ2-2; 8 bases line up with TRBD1. V was clipped by 2 bases and J by 5 bases; unmatched bases: 5. The CDR3 consists of 15 residues. Germline lookup yields CDR1 SGHRS and CDR2 YFSETQ. Here the CDR3 DNA reads TGCGCCAGCAGCTTCCAGGGGGCCGGGACCGGGGAGCTGTTTTTT. Translation: CASSFQGAGTGELFF.

A single count supports this clone. The V call is TRBV7-2, the J call TRBJ2-7, with TRBD2 identical over 14 bases. V lost 0 bases and J lost 4; bases outside the gene matches: 11. The CDR3 runs to 19 residues. CDR1 is SGHTA, CDR2 FQGNSA, per germline. CDR3 sequence (DNA): TGTGCCAGCAGCTTAGCGCTTGGAAGACTAGCGGGGGGGAGGTACGAGCAGTACTTC. Its translation is CASSLALGRLAGGRYEQYF.

V and J are TRBV5-1 and TRBJ2-2; perhaps TRBD1 as D (6 bases). The CDR3 runs 16 residues. Trimming cost V 5 bases and J 8 bases, with 22 bases left between them. Germline CDR1 SGHRS, CDR2 YFSETQ. Here the CDR3 DNA reads TGCGCCAGCAGTCATCTCCCGGTGGGGGCCCTAGGGGAGCTGTTTTTT. Translated, it gives CASSHLPVGALGELFF.

CDR3 residues: CASSTGTGDEKLFF. DNA for the CDR3: TGTGCCAGCAGTACCGGGACAGGGGATGAAAAACTGTTTTTT. The J gene is TRBJ1-4, the V gene TRBV27; 10 nucleotides match TRBD1. Germline values: CDR1 MNHEY, CDR2 SMNVEV (reference sequence). The CDR3 sequence is 14 residues long. Trimming took 5 bases from V and 6 from J; bases not matched to a gene: 3.

The chain carries TRBV7-7 and TRBJ2-1; the match to TRBD2 covers 7 bases. Germline CDR1 is SSHAT and CDR2 is FNYEAQ (reference sequence). V lost 1 base, J lost 6 bases, and 6 bases stayed unmatched. The CDR3 contains 15 residues. The CDR3 sequence: CASSLGSGTINEQFF. The DNA of the CDR3 is TGTGCCAGCAGCTTAGGGTCCGGGACTATCAATGAGCAGTTCTTC. The full variable domain, its missing parts supplied by reference TRBV7-7 and TRBJ2-1, is GAGVSQSPRYKVTKRGQDVTLRCDPISSHATLYWYQQALGQGPEFLTYFNYEAQPDKSGLPSDRFSAERPEGSISTLTIQRTEQRDSAMYRCASSLGSGTINEQFFGPGTRLTVL.